This TCR beta chain stems from a study of blood T cell repertoires in COVID-19. CDR3 length: 14 residues. V lost 4 bases and J lost 8; bases outside the gene matches: 9. The V gene's germline CDR1 is SNHLY and CDR2 FYNNEI. As handled by the study authors: Reference gene primers were amplified, and this amplification served to estimate nucleated cell counts. This table comes from immunoSEQ multiplex PCR, and its TCRdb copy is limited to in-frame clones, with some not included. Clone size and V and J calls were adopted from that table, with D and trimming inferred from the DNA. The table has about 230,000 clones, approximately 80% seen once.

This receptor was obtained from a woman aged 50 to 60 with acute or convalescent COVID-19. The sample was peripheral blood. This sequence joins TRBV2 and TRBJ1-2, with 8 bases matching TRBD1. The CDR3 here is CASSAWTGFGGYTF. Written as DNA, the CDR3 is TGTGCCAGCAGTGCCTGGACAGGGTTCGGGGGCTACACCTTC.